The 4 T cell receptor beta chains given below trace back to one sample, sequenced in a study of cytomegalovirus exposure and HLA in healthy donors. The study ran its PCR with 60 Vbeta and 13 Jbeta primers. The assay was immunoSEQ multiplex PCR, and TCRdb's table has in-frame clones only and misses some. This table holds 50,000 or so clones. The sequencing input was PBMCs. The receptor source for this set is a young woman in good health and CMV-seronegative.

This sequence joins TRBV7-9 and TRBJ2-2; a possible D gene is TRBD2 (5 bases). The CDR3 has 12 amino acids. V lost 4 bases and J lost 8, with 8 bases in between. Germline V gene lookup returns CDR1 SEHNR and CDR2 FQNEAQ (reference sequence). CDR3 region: CASSWERGELFF. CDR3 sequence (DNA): TGTGCCAGCAGCTGGGAGCGGGGGGAGCTGTTTTTT.

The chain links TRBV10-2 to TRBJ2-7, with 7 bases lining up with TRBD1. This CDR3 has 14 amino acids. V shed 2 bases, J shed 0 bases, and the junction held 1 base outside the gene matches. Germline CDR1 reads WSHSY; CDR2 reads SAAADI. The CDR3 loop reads CASSEGDSSYEQYF. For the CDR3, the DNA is TGCGCCAGCAGTGAGGGGGACAGCTCCTACGAGCAGTACTTC.

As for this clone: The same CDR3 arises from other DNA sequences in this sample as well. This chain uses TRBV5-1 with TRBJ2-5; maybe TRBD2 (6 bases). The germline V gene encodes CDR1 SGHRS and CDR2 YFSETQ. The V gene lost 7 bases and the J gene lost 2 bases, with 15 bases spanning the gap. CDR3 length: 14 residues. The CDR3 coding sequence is TGCGCCAGCGGGCCGGGCGGGATACAAGAGACCCAGTACTTC. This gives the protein CASGPGGIQETQYF.

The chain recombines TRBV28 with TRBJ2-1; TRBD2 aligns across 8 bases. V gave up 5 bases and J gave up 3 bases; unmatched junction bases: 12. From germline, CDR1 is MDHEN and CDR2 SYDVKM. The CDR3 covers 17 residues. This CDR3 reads CASSTNSGSFFYNEQFF. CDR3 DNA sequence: TGTGCCAGCAGTACCAACAGCGGGAGCTTTTTCTACAATGAGCAGTTCTTC.